A single sample gave rise to the 7 T cell receptor beta chains below, sequenced in a study of PD-L1 blockade in urothelial cancer. The repertoire was sequenced with immunoSEQ multiplex PCR; TCRdb's copy has only in-frame clones and lacks some. The sample yields tens of thousands of clones, about 81% seen once. Here the sequenced sample was PBMCs, taken around atezolizumab (anti-PD-L1) treatment. Receptor source: a man between 70 and 80 years old with urothelial cancer.

There are a few counts of this clone. The rearrangement links TRBV6-5 to TRBJ2-7; 7 bases agree with TRBD1. The junction had 7 bases not matched to a gene; V was cut back by 3 bases and J by 2 bases. The germline CDR1 and CDR2 sequences are MNHEY and SVGAGI. The CDR3 sequence is 15 residues long. The CDR3 bases are TGTGCCAGCAGTTATTCACCGGGACAGACCTACGAGCAGTACTTC. Translation: CASSYSPGQTYEQYF.

This chain connects TRBV7-6 to TRBJ2-3; 7 bases agree with TRBD2. This CDR3 has 17 amino acids. The germline V gene encodes CDR1 SGHVS and CDR2 FNYEAQ. V lost 4 bases to trimming and J lost 0 bases; unmatched junction nucleotides: 10. CDR3 DNA: TGTGCCAGCAGCTCCGGGGAGGGGAGGGATAGCACAGATACGCAGTATTTT. Amino acid sequence: CASSSGEGRDSTDTQYF.

This clone was seen once. The chain couples TRBV4-1 to TRBJ1-4; the D is unclear. V lost 1 base to trimming and J lost 7 bases, with 19 bases between them. Germline-derived CDR1 and CDR2 are MGHRA and YSYEKL. The CDR3 sequence is 17 residues long. The CDR3 DNA follows: TGCGCCAGCAGCCAAGTCTCCTACGCGGGCCGGAGTGAAAAACTGTTTTTT. It yields the protein CASSQVSYAGRSEKLFF.

The rearrangement links TRBV2 to TRBJ2-3; TRBD2 agrees at 13 bases. The V segment lost 5 bases and the J segment 5 bases; nucleotides outside the gene matches: 4. The CDR3 totals 15 residues. Per germline, CDR1 SNHLY and CDR2 FYNNEI. CDR3 in DNA: TGTGCCAGCAGTCAGGGACTAGCGGGGAAAGATACGCAGTATTTT. It specifies CASSQGLAGKDTQYF.

The CDR3: CASSGDRSNTIYF. The CDR3 nucleotides read TGTGCCAGCAGTGGGGACAGGTCAAACACCATATATTTT. This chain joins TRBV6-1 and TRBJ1-3; TRBD1 matches at 8 bases. The V segment lost 4 bases and the J segment 6 bases; nucleotides outside the gene matches: 2. Germline CDR1 is MNHNS and CDR2 is SASEGT. The CDR3 has 13 residues.

This rearrangement joins TRBV6-1 to TRBJ2-3; TRBD1 matches at 7 bases. The V segment lost 3 bases and the J segment 0 bases; nucleotides outside the gene matches: 12. CDR3 length: 18 residues. The germline V gene encodes CDR1 MNHNS and CDR2 SASEGT. CDR3 bases: TGTGCCAGCAGTGAGAGAAAAACCCGACAGGGTAGCACAGATACGCAGTATTTT. Protein product: CASSERKTRQGSTDTQYF.

CDR3 region: CAISAPPGIYEQYF. The CDR3 bases are TGTGCCATCAGTGCTCCGCCGGGAATCTACGAGCAGTACTTC. The chain recombines TRBV10-3 with TRBJ2-7, with D maybe TRBD2 (5 bases). CDR3 size: 14 residues. Trimming stripped 4 bases from V and 3 bases from J, with 13 bases between. Germline V gene data show CDR1 as ENHRY and CDR2 as SYGVKD.